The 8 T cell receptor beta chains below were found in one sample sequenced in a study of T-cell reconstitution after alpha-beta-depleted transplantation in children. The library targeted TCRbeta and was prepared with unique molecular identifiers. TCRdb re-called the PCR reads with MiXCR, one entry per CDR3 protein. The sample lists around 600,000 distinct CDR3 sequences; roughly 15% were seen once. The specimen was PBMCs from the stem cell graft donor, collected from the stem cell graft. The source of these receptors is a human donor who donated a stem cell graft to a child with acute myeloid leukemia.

The DNA of the CDR3 is TGTGCCAGCAGCTTAGCGTGGGGTCTAAGGAATGAGCAGTTCTTC. Its protein is CASSLAWGLRNEQFF. The chain links TRBV7-9 to TRBJ2-1, with D unresolved. Germline V gene data show CDR1 as SEHNR and CDR2 as FQNEAQ (reference sequence). The V end was cut by 0 bases, the J end by 7 bases, with 13 bases between. The CDR3 spans 15 residues.

The CDR3 is CASLRTGGSETQYF. The CDR3 DNA sequence: TGTGCCAGCCTAAGGACAGGGGGCTCGGAGACCCAGTACTTC. This chain connects TRBV25-1 to TRBJ2-5; TRBD1 aligns across 11 bases. CDR3 length: 14 amino acids. With V trimmed by 8 bases and J by 5 bases, 7 bases remained unmatched. The germline V gene encodes CDR1 MGHDK and CDR2 SYGVNS.

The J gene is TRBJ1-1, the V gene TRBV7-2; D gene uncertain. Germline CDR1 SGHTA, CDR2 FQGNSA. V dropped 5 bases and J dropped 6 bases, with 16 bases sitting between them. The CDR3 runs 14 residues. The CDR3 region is CASSLNSNGAEAFF. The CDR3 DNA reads TGTGCCAGCAGCCTTAACTCTAATGGGGCTGAAGCTTTCTTT.

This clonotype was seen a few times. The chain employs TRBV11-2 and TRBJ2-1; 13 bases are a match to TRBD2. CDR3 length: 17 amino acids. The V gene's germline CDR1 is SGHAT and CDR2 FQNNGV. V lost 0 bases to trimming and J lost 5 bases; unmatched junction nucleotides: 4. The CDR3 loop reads CASSLDLGLAGDNEQFF. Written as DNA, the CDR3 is TGTGCCAGCAGCTTAGATCTCGGACTAGCGGGGGACAATGAGCAGTTCTTC.

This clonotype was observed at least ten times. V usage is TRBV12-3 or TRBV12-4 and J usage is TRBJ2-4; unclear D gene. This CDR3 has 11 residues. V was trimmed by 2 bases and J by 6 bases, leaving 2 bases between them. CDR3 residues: CASSLSNIQYF. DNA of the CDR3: TGTGCCAGCAGTTTATCAAACATTCAGTACTTC.

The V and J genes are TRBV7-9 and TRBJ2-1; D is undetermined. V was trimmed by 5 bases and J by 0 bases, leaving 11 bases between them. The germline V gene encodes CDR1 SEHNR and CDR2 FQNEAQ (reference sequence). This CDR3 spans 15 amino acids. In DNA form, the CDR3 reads TGTGCCAGCAGCGGGTGGATTCACTCCTACAATGAGCAGTTCTTC. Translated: CASSGWIHSYNEQFF.

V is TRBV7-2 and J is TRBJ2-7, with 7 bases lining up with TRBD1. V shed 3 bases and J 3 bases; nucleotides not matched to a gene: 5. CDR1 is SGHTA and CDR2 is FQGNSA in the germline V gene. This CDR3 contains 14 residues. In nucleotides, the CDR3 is TGTGCCAGCAGCTTGAGGACAGGCGACTACGAGCAGTACGTC. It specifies CASSLRTGDYEQYV.

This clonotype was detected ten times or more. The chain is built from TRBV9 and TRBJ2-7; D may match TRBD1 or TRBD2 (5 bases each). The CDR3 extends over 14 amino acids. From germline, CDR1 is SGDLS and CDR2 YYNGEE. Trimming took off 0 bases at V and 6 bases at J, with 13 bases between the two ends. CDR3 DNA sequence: TGTGCCAGCAGCGTAGGGGGGTTGAGCGGCGAGCAGTACTTC. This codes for CASSVGGLSGEQYF.